This TCR beta chain was obtained from a study of early T cells in non-severe SARS-CoV-2 infection. From germline, CDR1 is SQVTM and CDR2 ANQGSEA. The CDR3 totals 14 residues. Germline trimming cut 7 bases from V and 4 bases from J; bases unmatched to any gene: 8. This clonotype has only a few counts. The protocol attached unique molecular identifiers to individual cDNA molecules. TCRdb re-analysed the 5' RACE reads in MiXCR, keeping a single row per CDR3 protein. This table holds 70,000 to 75,000 distinct CDR3 sequences, roughly 15% found once. Source material: whole blood. The receptor comes from an adult who was a healthcare worker with PCR-confirmed SARS-CoV-2 infection or an uninfected control (not recorded which). The J gene is TRBJ2-5, the V gene TRBV29-1; TRBD2 matches 11 bases. CDR3 sequence reads: CSGLTSGVRETQYF. CDR3 bases: TGCAGCGGCCTGACTAGCGGGGTACGAGAGACCCAGTACTTC.